The rows below give T cell receptor beta chains drawn from one sample of a study of neoadjuvant anti-PD-1 for oral cavity cancer. Clones were sequenced by immunoSEQ multiplex PCR, and TCRdb holds only the in-frame ones, with some missing. The sample has about 39,000 clones, 60% to 80% seen once. Sequencing was performed on PBMCs, taken after nivolumab (anti-PD-1) treatment. The receptors shown here come from a person aged 35 to 85 with oral cavity squamous cell carcinoma. Each CDR3 is given with its conserved first and last residue. A D gene is named only where the DNA matches it firmly. Clone size is stated in some rows and not others, as once, few, many or a class when expanded.

V gene	D gene	clone size	J gene	CDR3 DNA	CDR3 protein
TRBV6-1	TRBD1	few	TRBJ1-1	TGTGCCAGCACCTCCCCCAGCGCGGGACAGGGGATCGCTTTCTTT	CASTSPSAGQGIAFF
TRBV4-1	NA	medium-sized	TRBJ2-2	TGCGCCAGCAGCCAAGCTTTGAGGGCTTCCGGGGAGCTGTTTTTT	CASSQALRASGELFF
TRBV28	NA	NA	TRBJ2-7	TGTGCCAGCAGTTTAGCAGCGTCCCGCTCCTACGAGCAGTACTTC	CASSLAASRSYEQYF
TRBV6-1	NA	few	TRBJ1-5	TGTGCCAGCAGTGGGAGCCAGGGGTCCCTAGGGGGAAATCAGCCCCAGCATTTT	CASSGSQGSLGGNQPQHF
TRBV6-1	NA	NA	TRBJ1-1	TGTGCCAGCAGGGATCTTTGGATAGGTGAAGCTTTCTTT	CASRDLWIGEAFF
TRBV29-1	NA	few	TRBJ2-3	TGCAGCGTTGAAGAGGGGTATACGCAGTATTTT	CSVEEGYTQYF
TRBV27	NA	NA	TRBJ2-1	TGTGCCAGCAGTCCCGGGACTCACTACAATGAGCAGTTCTTC	CASSPGTHYNEQFF
TRBV29-1	NA	NA	TRBJ1-2	TGCAGTACTCTAGCCGGCTACACCTTC	CSTLAGYTF
TRBV29-1	NA	NA	TRBJ1-2	TGCAGCGTTGGTCTAGGGGAGTATGGCTACACCTTC	CSVGLGEYGYTF
TRBV6-6	NA	once	TRBJ1-4	TGTGCCAGCAGTTACAGGGGTGGGGAAAAACTGTTTTTT	CASSYRGGEKLFF
TRBV6-1	TRBD1	NA	TRBJ2-2	TGTGCCAGCAGGGGACAGGGTGTAACCGGGGAGCTGTTTTTT	CASRGQGVTGELFF
TRBV27	TRBD1	NA	TRBJ1-5	TGTGCCAGCAGCGGCAGGGGGGATCAGCCCCAGCATTTT	CASSGRGDQPQHF
TRBV2	TRBD1	NA	TRBJ2-1	TGTGCCAGCAAACCAATTCTCGGGACAGGGATCAATGAGCAGTTCTTC	CASKPILGTGINEQFF
TRBV11-2	NA	once	TRBJ1-2	TGTGCCAGCAGCTCGTTCTATGGCTACACCTTC	CASSSFYGYTF
TRBV12-5	NA	NA	TRBJ1-1	TGTGCTAGTGGTCTACCCCGAGGGATGTCCTTCGAAGCTTTCTTT	CASGLPRGMSFEAFF
TRBV27	NA	NA	TRBJ2-2	TGTGCCAGCAGATTTAACACCGGGGAGCTGTTTTTT	CASRFNTGELFF
TRBV15	TRBD2	NA	TRBJ2-2	TGTGCCACCAGCAGAGATCCCCGGGAGGGCCGCACCGGGGAGCTGTTTTTT	CATSRDPREGRTGELFF
TRBV5-4	NA	once	TRBJ1-2	TGTGCCAGCAGCTTTAGAAATAACTATGGCTACACCTTC	CASSFRNNYGYTF
TRBV11-3	TRBD2	NA	TRBJ2-5	TGTGCCAGCAGCTTAGGATCCAGCGGGAGGGAGACCCAGTACTTC	CASSLGSSGRETQYF
TRBV2	NA	NA	TRBJ2-1	TGTGCCAGCAGTGCCTCCTCCTACAATGAGCAGTTCTTC	CASSASSYNEQFF
TRBV7-7	NA	once	TRBJ2-2	TGTGCCAGCAATGGAGGGTACGGCACCGGGGAGCTGTTTTTT	CASNGGYGTGELFF
TRBV7-2	NA	NA	TRBJ1-5	TGTGCCAGCAGCCCCACTAGGGGTCCCAATCAGCCCCAGCATTTT	CASSPTRGPNQPQHF
TRBV5-1	NA	NA	TRBJ2-7	TGCGCCAGCAGCTTGGGACGGCTCCAGGTGGACGAGCAGTACTTC	CASSLGRLQVDEQYF
TRBV12-5	TRBD2	NA	TRBJ2-1	TGTGCTAGTTCGAGGCTAGCGGGAGGGAATGAGCAGTTCTTC	CASSRLAGGNEQFF
TRBV5-1	NA	NA	TRBJ1-1	TGCGCCAGCAGCTGGACGACAGGGAACACTGAAGCTTTCTTT	CASSWTTGNTEAFF
TRBV27	TRBD1	NA	TRBJ1-6	TGTGCCAGCAGTACAGGGGGCGGCAATAATTCACCCCTCCACTTT	CASSTGGGNNSPLHF
TRBV19	NA	few	TRBJ2-7	TGTGCCAGCAGTAGGGCGGCCGAGCAGTACTTC	CASSRAAEQYF
TRBV5-1	NA	NA	TRBJ1-3	TGCGCCAGCAGCTTGGACACCTACTCTGGAAACACCATATATTTT	CASSLDTYSGNTIYF
TRBV2	TRBD1	NA	TRBJ1-2	TGTGCCAGCAGGGGTCGACAGGGGAGCTATGGCTACACCTTC	CASRGRQGSYGYTF
TRBV2	TRBD2	NA	TRBJ2-2	TGTGCCAGCAGTCCGACTAGCGGGGGGCACACCGGGGAGCTGTTTTTT	CASSPTSGGHTGELFF
TRBV14	TRBD1	NA	TRBJ1-4	TGTGCCAGCAGCCAACAGGTGACAGGGCCTTCAACTAATGAAAAACTGTTTTTT	CASSQQVTGPSTNEKLFF
TRBV5-6	NA	NA	TRBJ1-5	TGTGCCAGCAGCTTGGGGGCAGGGGGCAATCAGCCCCAGCATTTT	CASSLGAGGNQPQHF
TRBV7-2	NA	few	TRBJ1-4	TGTGCCAGCAGCTTGGGAGGGTTTGGAGAAAAACTGTTTTTT	CASSLGGFGEKLFF
TRBV14	NA	NA	TRBJ1-2	TGTGCCAGCAGCCAAGGAGGGGGGTCGGCTTTTGGCTACACCTTC	CASSQGGGSAFGYTF
TRBV7-9	NA	few	TRBJ1-1	TGTGCCAGCAGCGCCCGACAGGTCGCGAACACTGAAGCTTTCTTT	CASSARQVANTEAFF
TRBV10-3	TRBD1	NA	TRBJ1-2	TGTGCCATCAGTGCGAGGACAGGGGATGGCTACACCTTC	CAISARTGDGYTF
TRBV2	NA	NA	TRBJ2-5	TGTGCCAGCAGACCCGACCAGAGCCTAGAGACCCAGTACTTC	CASRPDQSLETQYF
TRBV6-5	NA	NA	TRBJ1-2	TGTGCCAGCAGTTACAACCACGAGCGGGGGAGCGGCTACACCTTC	CASSYNHERGSGYTF
TRBV5-1	TRBD2	NA	TRBJ2-7	TGCGCCAGCAGCTTTCTAGCGGGACGACGCGAGCAGTACTTC	CASSFLAGRREQYF
TRBV14	TRBD2	NA	TRBJ2-1	TGTGCCAGCAGCCACCCCGGACTAGCGGGACTGGGGGGAAGCTCCTACAATGAGCAGTTCTTC	CASSHPGLAGLGGSSYNEQFF
TRBV7-9	TRBD2	NA	TRBJ2-3	TGTGCCAGCAGCTCCGGACTAGCGGGGGGCACAGATACGCAGTATTTT	CASSSGLAGGTDTQYF
TRBV5-4	TRBD1	NA	TRBJ2-2	TGTGCCAGCAGCCCCGGGGGACAGGGTACCGGGGAGCTGTTTTTT	CASSPGGQGTGELFF
TRBV5-6	NA	NA	TRBJ2-2	TGTGCCAGCAGCCTAGGACAGATCACCGGGGAGCTGTTTTTT	CASSLGQITGELFF
TRBV5-6	TRBD1	NA	TRBJ2-5	TGTGCCAGCAGCGCTCAGGGGGCCGGAGAGACCCAGTACTTC	CASSAQGAGETQYF
TRBV18	NA	NA	TRBJ1-3	TGTGCCAGCTCACCCGACCACGGCCAGTACTCTGGAAACACCATATATTTT	CASSPDHGQYSGNTIYF
TRBV5-4	TRBD1	NA	TRBJ1-5	TGTGCCAGCAGCCGGGACAGGGAGCTTAGGGAGCATTTT	CASSRDRELREHF
TRBV5-6	NA	NA	TRBJ2-4	TGTGCCAGCAGCTTCCAGGGGGCCAAAAACATTCAGTACTTC	CASSFQGAKNIQYF
TRBV4-1	NA	NA	TRBJ2-7	TGCGCCAGCAGCCAAGACGGAGGGTCCTACTACGAGCAGTACTTC	CASSQDGGSYYEQYF
TRBV28	TRBD1	NA	TRBJ1-6	TGTGCCAGCAGACCCTTGACAGGGGGCGCGTCACCCCTCCACTTT	CASRPLTGGASPLHF
TRBV2	NA	NA	TRBJ1-4	TGTGCCAGCAGTGTCCTCCCTTTTGGGGGCGAAAAACTGTTTTTT	CASSVLPFGGEKLFF
TRBV5-4	NA	few	TRBJ2-5	TGTGCCAGCAGCTCCCGGGTCTCCCCGGGGCTGGAGACCCAGTACTTC	CASSSRVSPGLETQYF
TRBV5-4	TRBD2	NA	TRBJ2-1	TGTGCCAGCAGCCTCCGGGGGGTAGGGGTGAATGAGCAGTTCTTC	CASSLRGVGVNEQFF
TRBV18	NA	NA	TRBJ1-6	TGTGCCAGCTCACCCTCTCGTACTGGACAGAGGCATTCACCCCTCCACTTT	CASSPSRTGQRHSPLHF
TRBV5-4	NA	NA	TRBJ1-3	TGTGCCAGCAGCAGTTACGGAGATCCTACAAACACCATATATTTT	CASSSYGDPTNTIYF